A selection of T cell receptor beta chains follows, all from one sample in a study of regulatory dendritic cells for organ transplantation. No cognate antigen is known for these TCRs. Sequenced by immunoSEQ multiplex PCR; TCRdb stores in-frame clones only, minus some. Among under 9,000 clones listed, about 67% were seen once. Sequences were obtained from memory CD4+ T cells from blood cultured with dendritic cells. Receptor source: a human donor in good health. The CDR3 runs from the conserved cysteine through the conserved F or W. The D gene is left open where the match is weak. Not all rows give a size; the values are once, few, many and, for expanded clones, a class.

CDR3aa	CDR3nt	abundance	d_gene	v_gene	j_gene
CASSPLTGGNSPLHF	TGTGCCAGCAGCCCATTAACAGGGGGGAACTCACCCCTCCACTTT	few	TRBD1	TRBV5-6	TRBJ1-6
CASSSPADTGAEQFF	TGCGCCAGCAGCTCCCCAGCGGATACCGGCGCTGAGCAGTTCTTC	.	.	TRBV5-1	TRBJ2-1
CASIDGGPDTEAFF	TGTGCCAGTATTGACGGGGGGCCCGACACTGAAGCTTTCTTT	.	.	TRBV19	TRBJ1-1
CASSLERNSPLHF	TGTGCCAGCAGCTTAGAGCGGAATTCACCCCTCCACTTT	few	.	TRBV7-2	TRBJ1-6
CASSFSGLSPLHF	TGTGCCAGCAGCTTCTCAGGGTTATCGCCCCTCCACTTT	large	.	TRBV7-3	TRBJ1-6
CASSITGTGISYEQYF	TGTGCCAGCAGCATTACCGGGACAGGGATTTCCTACGAGCAGTACTTC	.	TRBD1	TRBV7-2	TRBJ2-7
CASTGRNTEAFF	TGTGCCAGCACGGGAAGGAACACTGAAGCTTTCTTT	.	.	TRBV6-5	TRBJ1-1
CASSFRQGSTDTQYF	TGTGCCAGCAGTTTCAGACAGGGTAGCACAGATACGCAGTATTTT	few	TRBD1	TRBV13	TRBJ2-3
CASSQASVMAATTYEQYF	TGCGCCAGCAGCCAAGCCTCGGTGATGGCAGCGACTACCTACGAGCAGTACTTC	.	.	TRBV4-1	TRBJ2-7
CASSLAPNNEQFF	TGTGCCAGCAGCTTAGCCCCCAACAATGAGCAGTTCTTC	few	.	TRBV7-2	TRBJ2-1
CASSPLAGGYQETQYF	TGTGCCAGCAGCCCCTTAGCGGGGGGATATCAAGAGACCCAGTACTTC	.	TRBD2	TRBV11-2	TRBJ2-5
CASSLTPDISGYTF	TGTGCCAGCAGCCTTACCCCGGACATTTCTGGCTACACCTTC	.	.	TRBV9	TRBJ1-2
CASSLMYQDTQYF	TGTGCCAGCAGCTTAATGTACCAGGATACGCAGTATTTT	.	.	TRBV7-2	TRBJ2-3
CASSQGAGLNTEAFF	TGTGCCAGCAGCCAGGGGGCAGGCCTGAACACTGAAGCTTTCTTT	large	TRBD1	TRBV5-6	TRBJ1-1
CASSPRYQETQYF	TGTGCCAGCAGCCCACGGTACCAAGAGACCCAGTACTTC	.	.	TRBV7-2	TRBJ2-5
CASSYSLRLNYGYTF	TGTGCCAGCAGTTACTCCCTCCGACTGAACTATGGCTACACCTTC	.	.	TRBV6-6	TRBJ1-2
CASSTGLGLNEQFF	TGTGCCAGTAGTACAGGGCTGGGATTGAATGAGCAGTTCTTC	.	.	TRBV19	TRBJ2-1
CASSQKGVINEKLFF	TGCGCCAGCAGTCAGAAGGGAGTAATCAATGAAAAACTGTTTTTT	.	.	TRBV5-1	TRBJ1-4
CASSSEQGRAFF	TGTGCCAGCAGCTCAGAACAGGGTAGAGCTTTCTTT	.	.	TRBV5-6	TRBJ1-1
CASSETGRSNGYTF	TGTGCCAGCAGTGAAACGGGGAGGAGCAATGGCTACACCTTC	.	.	TRBV25-1	TRBJ1-2
CASSPDSSQPQHF	TGTGCCAGCTCACCAGACAGTTCCCAGCCCCAGCATTTT	.	.	TRBV18	TRBJ1-5
CASSSGWAGYNEQFF	TGTGCCAGCAGCTCCGGGTGGGCAGGGTACAATGAGCAGTTCTTC	once	.	TRBV5-6	TRBJ2-1
CASSLERYNEQFF	TGTGCCAGCAGCTTAGAGCGGTACAATGAGCAGTTCTTC	.	.	TRBV11-1	TRBJ2-1
CASSLTWTGELFF	TGTGCCAGCAGCTTAACTTGGACCGGGGAGCTGTTTTTT	.	.	TRBV7-2	TRBJ2-2
CAAKPPGGWGTEAFF	TGTGCCGCCAAGCCCCCAGGGGGTTGGGGTACTGAAGCTTTCTTT	.	TRBD1	TRBV6-5	TRBJ1-1
CASSLSRGMIGNQPQHF	TGTGCCAGCAGCTTATCAAGGGGGATGATTGGCAATCAGCCCCAGCATTTT	.	.	TRBV7-2	TRBJ1-5
CASSAGQESFKFADNEQFF	TGTGCCAGCAGCGCAGGACAGGAGTCGTTCAAGTTTGCGGACAATGAGCAGTTCTTC	.	TRBD1	TRBV9	TRBJ2-1
CASSRTAWETQYF	TGTGCCAGCAGCAGGACAGCGTGGGAGACCCAGTACTTC	.	.	TRBV7-2	TRBJ2-5
CASRTKSSGGAEQYF	TGTGCCAGCCGAACGAAGTCTAGCGGGGGGGCCGAGCAGTACTTC	.	.	TRBV21-1	TRBJ2-7
CASSPPGQQETQYF	TGTGCCAGCTCACCACCGGGACAGCAAGAGACCCAGTACTTC	.	TRBD1	TRBV18	TRBJ2-5
CASRRGSPGAQYF	TGTGCCAGCAGGAGGGGTTCCCCAGGGGCCCAGTACTTC	.	.	TRBV2	TRBJ2-5
CASSPTTFGYTF	TGTGCCAGCAGTCCCACTACTTTTGGCTACACCTTC	.	.	TRBV6-6	TRBJ1-2
CASGLGSDQPQHF	TGTGCTAGTGGTTTGGGGAGCGATCAGCCCCAGCATTTT	.	.	TRBV12-5	TRBJ1-5
CASSLVGGANVLTF	TGTGCCAGCAGCCTCGTCGGGGGGGCCAACGTCCTGACTTTC	.	.	TRBV11-3	TRBJ2-6